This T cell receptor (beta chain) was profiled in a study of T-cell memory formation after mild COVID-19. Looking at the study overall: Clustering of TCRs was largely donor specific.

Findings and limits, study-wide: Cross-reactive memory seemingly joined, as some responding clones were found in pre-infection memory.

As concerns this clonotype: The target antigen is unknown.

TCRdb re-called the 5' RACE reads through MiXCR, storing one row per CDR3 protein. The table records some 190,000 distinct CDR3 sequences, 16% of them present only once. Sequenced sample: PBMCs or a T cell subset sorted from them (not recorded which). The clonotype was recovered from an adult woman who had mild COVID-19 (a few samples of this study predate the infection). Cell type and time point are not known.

For the CDR3, the DNA is TGCGCCAGCAGCTCCGACAGCTATGGCTACACCTTC. The encoded protein is CASSSDSYGYTF. J is TRBJ1-2 and V is TRBV5-1; D might be TRBD1 (5 bases). The V and J ends lost 3 bases and 4 bases respectively, with 7 bases between them. Germline lookup yields CDR1 SGHRS and CDR2 YFSETQ. The length of the CDR3 is 12 residues.